This T cell receptor beta chain appears in the sequencing data of a study of long-term antiretroviral therapy in people with HIV. Broader study findings: Repertoires with HIV possessed tighter CDR3 length spans than those of controls. Clones expanded before ART dominated the repertoire at all time points. Diversity went up after ART and still fell short of transplant donor controls.

About this clone itself: Its matching antigen is unknown.

HIV-positive participants were all treated in the United States. Assay version v3.0 of immunoSEQ was used, and it was run at survey level. Sequencing used immunoSEQ multiplex PCR; TCRdb keeps in-frame clones, though not all of them. Among 30,000 to 40,000 clones listed, roughly 74% were seen once. CDR3 length equals 14 residues. The germline CDR1 and CDR2 sequences are WSHSY and SAAADI. V gave up 0 bases and J gave up 6 bases, with 9 bases separating them. The sample was unsorted PBMCs, taken 3 years after starting antiretroviral therapy. This chain links TRBV10-2 with TRBJ1-5, with TRBD1 as a possible D gene (5 bases). The TCR sequence derives from a man between 50 and 59 years old with HIV. The CDR3, as DNA: TGCGCCAGCAGTGAGTCGGGGCAGGGTCAGCCCCAGCATTTT. As protein: CASSESGQGQPQHF.